This TCR beta chain originates from a study of CD8+ T cells in alopecia areata listed by TCRdb under 2018. For context, the study as a whole: High-throughput TCRbeta sequencing was used to examine T cell clonal expansion in alopecia areata in both the C3H/HeJ mouse model and human patients. On the human side, TCRbeta sequencing was run on scalp tissue and on sorted CD4+ and CD8+ peripheral blood T cells from healthy controls and from alopecia areata patients with either patchy or totalis/universalis disease. Scalp clonality was compared across normal scalp (n=4), patchy alopecia areata scalp (n=8), and alopecia totalis/universalis scalp (n=8). The RNA source kit depended on sample type: the PAXgene miRNA kit for fixed scalp, the miRNeasy kit for PBMCs, and the RNeasy kit for mouse skin. TCRbeta CDR3 regions were amplified by immunoSEQ multiplex PCR with 35 Vbeta forward and 13 Jbeta reverse primers.

The library was obtained by the immunoSEQ multiplex PCR assay. To provide template for TCR sequencing, every sample had RNA extracted and reverse transcribed into cDNA. SuperScript III was used to make first-strand cDNA, primed with a 2:1 mix of oligo-dT and random hexamers. A synthetic immune receptor repertoire was used to assess amplification bias, and residual bias was removed computationally. The authors' pipeline ran thus. Raw reads were preprocessed to remove errors, and CDR3 was defined by IMGT conventions from the conserved cysteine to phenylalanine. Clonality was computed by normalizing Shannon entropy by log2 of the number of productive unique TCRs and subtracting the result from 1. Scalp TCRbeta sequences were cross-referenced with sorted blood CD4 and CD8 repertoires so that the CD4 or CD8 identity of scalp clones could be inferred. TCRdb limited this immuneACCESS table to in-frame rearrangements with V and J called. A share of clones is missing; checked studies link under half to unresolved V genes, and the rest is unexplained. That table supplies the V and J calls and clone size; D and trimming were determined from the DNA. The table for this sample lists roughly 120,000 clones; about 60% of them were counted only once. The ten top clones hold about 3% of the sample.

Note on this clone: The target of this receptor is not known. The record has no base qualities; no much larger clone is one base away.

CDR1 and CDR2 were assigned from the germline V gene as SNHLY and FYNNEI. From its cysteine to its phenylalanine, the CDR3 spans 15 amino acids. Solely the CDR3 DNA is kept, with 45 bases framed from the first base. V gives up 5 bases and J gives up 5 bases, and the segment between their germline ends measures 18 bases. Summary of the overall study and its limitations: Unlike mouse skin, where gammadelta T cells dominate, normal human skin contains resident alphabeta T cells that get sequenced too, which complicates analysis of the scalp TCR repertoire. Lesional scalp, especially in alopecia totalis/universalis, showed higher clonality and more expanded CD8+ clones than normal scalp, suggesting antigenic drive. TCR sequences shared between patients were less clear than in mice, possibly partly because of HLA diversity in the patient population.

PBMCs were isolated by density centrifugation and stained for CD3, CD4 and CD8, after which CD4+ and CD8+ T cells were sorted on a FACSAria. Unaffected controls provided scalp biopsies and blood samples. Sequenced material: CD4+ T cells sorted from blood. The rearranged segments are TRBV2 and TRBJ1-2; a weak D assignment points to TRBD1 (5 bases agree). The TCR originated in a human donor in good health. This receptor has the CDR3 CASSSPRDRRYGYTF. The nucleotide sequence is given as TGTGCCAGCAGTTCCCCCCGGGACCGGAGGTATGGCTACACCTTC.